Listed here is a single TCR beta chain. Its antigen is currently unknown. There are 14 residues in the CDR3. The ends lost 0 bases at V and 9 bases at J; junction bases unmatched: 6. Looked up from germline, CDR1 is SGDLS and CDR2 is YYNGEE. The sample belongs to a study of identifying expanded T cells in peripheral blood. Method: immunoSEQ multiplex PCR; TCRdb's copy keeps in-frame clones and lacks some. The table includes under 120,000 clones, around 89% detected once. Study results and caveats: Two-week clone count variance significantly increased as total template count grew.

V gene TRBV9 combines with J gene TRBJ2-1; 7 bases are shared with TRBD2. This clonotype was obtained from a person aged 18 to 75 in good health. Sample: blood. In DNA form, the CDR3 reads TGTGCCAGCAGCGTAGCGGGGGGACCTGTTGAGCAGTTCTTC. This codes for CASSVAGGPVEQFF.